The clone carrying this T cell receptor beta chain has only a few counts. This entry comes from a study of T cells after yellow fever vaccination. J was trimmed by 5 bases and V by 5 bases; bases with no gene match: 16. The germline V gene encodes CDR1 GTSNPN and CDR2 SVGIG (reference sequence). The CDR3 has 17 amino acids. TCRdb re-analysed the 5' RACE reads in MiXCR, keeping a single row per CDR3 protein. The repertoire consists of 500,000 to 650,000 distinct CDR3 sequences, with about 13% occurring once and the leading ten covering around 15%. This sequence joins TRBV30 and TRBJ2-5; TRBD2 matches at 11 bases. The receptor's source is a man aged 25-40 years who received the YFV17D yellow fever vaccine. The source material was PBMCs, sampled on the day of the yellow fever booster vaccination. The chain's CDR3 is CAWAPGLAATTAETQYF. CDR3 sequence (DNA): TGTGCCTGGGCACCGGGACTAGCGGCAACCACGGCGGAGACCCAGTACTTC.